The clone carrying this T cell receptor (beta chain) was observed once. These data belong to a study of cytomegalovirus exposure and HLA in healthy donors. PCR used 60 Vbeta primers and 13 Jbeta primers. Here immunoSEQ multiplex PCR was the method, and the copy in TCRdb shows in-frame clones only, minus some. The sample lists about 170,000 clones, 82% occurring once. This CDR3 has 16 residues. Trimming removed 4 bases at V and 1 base at J, with 15 bases between. CDR1 is SGHRS, CDR2 YFSETQ, per germline. The chain couples TRBV5-1 to TRBJ1-3, with D perhaps matching TRBD1 (5 bases). The material sequenced was PBMCs. The source is a male donor in good health and CMV-seronegative. CDR3 amino acids: CASSLEVGASGNTIYF. CDR3 coding DNA: TGCGCCAGCAGCCTAGAGGTTGGGGCATCTGGAAACACCATATATTTT.